This entry is about one TCR beta chain. The sample belongs to a study of blood T cell repertoires in COVID-19. Study-level background: PBMCs, B-cell-depleted T cells, or T cells were the source of the cDNA or gDNA that made up the material.

The V and J ends lost 9 bases and 3 bases, in that order; junction bases with no gene match: 11. The CDR3 covers 15 residues. The germline V gene has CDR1 SGHAT and CDR2 FQNNGV. Produced via immunoSEQ multiplex PCR; TCRdb's table is partial and in-frame only. The table has just over 150,000 clones, 82% seen once. The rearrangement uses TRBV11-2 and TRBJ2-1, with 7 positions matching TRBD2. What was sequenced was peripheral blood. This clonotype originated in an elderly woman with acute or convalescent COVID-19. DNA for the CDR3: TGTGCCAGTACAGTGGCGGGAGTGCTCTACAATGAGCAGTTCTTC. Protein: CASTVAGVLYNEQFF.